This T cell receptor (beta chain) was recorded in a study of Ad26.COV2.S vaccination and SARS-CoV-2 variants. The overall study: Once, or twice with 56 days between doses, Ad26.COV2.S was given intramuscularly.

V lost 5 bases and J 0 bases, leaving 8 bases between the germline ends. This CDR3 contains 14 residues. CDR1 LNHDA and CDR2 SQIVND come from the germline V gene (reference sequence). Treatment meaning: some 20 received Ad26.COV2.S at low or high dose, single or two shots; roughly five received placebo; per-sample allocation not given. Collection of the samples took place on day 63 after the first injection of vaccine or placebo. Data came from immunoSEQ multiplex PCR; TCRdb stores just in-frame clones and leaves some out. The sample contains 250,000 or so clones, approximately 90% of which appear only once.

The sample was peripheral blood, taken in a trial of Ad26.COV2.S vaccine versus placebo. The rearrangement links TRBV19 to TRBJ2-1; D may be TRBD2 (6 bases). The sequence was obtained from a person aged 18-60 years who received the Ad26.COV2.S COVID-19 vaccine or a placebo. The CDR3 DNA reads TGTGCCAGTAGTTCGACTAGCTCCTACAATGAGCAGTTCTTC. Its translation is CASSSTSSYNEQFF.